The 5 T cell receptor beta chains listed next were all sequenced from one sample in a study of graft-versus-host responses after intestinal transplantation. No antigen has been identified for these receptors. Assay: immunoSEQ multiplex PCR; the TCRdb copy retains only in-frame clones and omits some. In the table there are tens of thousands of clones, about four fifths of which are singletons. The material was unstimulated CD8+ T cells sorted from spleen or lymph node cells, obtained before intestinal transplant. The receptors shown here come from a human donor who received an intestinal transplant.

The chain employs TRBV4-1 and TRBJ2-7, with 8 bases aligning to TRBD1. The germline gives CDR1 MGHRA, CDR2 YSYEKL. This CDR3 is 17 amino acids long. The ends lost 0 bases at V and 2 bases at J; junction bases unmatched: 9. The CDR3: CASSQDSFPDRAYEQYF. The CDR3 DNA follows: TGCGCCAGCAGCCAAGATTCGTTTCCGGACAGGGCCTACGAGCAGTACTTC.

CDR3 sequence: CASSRQTSGIYEQYF. CDR3 DNA sequence: TGCGCCAGCAGCCGGCAGACTAGCGGGATCTACGAGCAGTACTTC. V gene TRBV4-1 combines with J gene TRBJ2-7; 11 bases map to TRBD2. The CDR3 consists of 15 residues. Germline CDR1 and CDR2: MGHRA and YSYEKL. The V and J ends lost 4 bases and 3 bases, in that order; junction bases with no gene match: 5.

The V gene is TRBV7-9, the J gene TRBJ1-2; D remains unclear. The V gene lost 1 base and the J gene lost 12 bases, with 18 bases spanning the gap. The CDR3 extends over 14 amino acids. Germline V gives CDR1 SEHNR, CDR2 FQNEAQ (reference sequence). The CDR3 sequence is CASSLEQGPRGNTF. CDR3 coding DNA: TGTGCCAGCAGCTTAGAACAAGGACCTCGGGGTAACACCTTC.

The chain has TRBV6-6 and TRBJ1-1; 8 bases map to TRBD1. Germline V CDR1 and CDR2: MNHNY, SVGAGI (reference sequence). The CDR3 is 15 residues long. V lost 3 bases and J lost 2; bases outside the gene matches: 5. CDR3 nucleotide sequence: TGTGCCAGCAGTTATACGACAGGGGCCAACACTGAAGCTTTCTTT. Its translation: CASSYTTGANTEAFF.

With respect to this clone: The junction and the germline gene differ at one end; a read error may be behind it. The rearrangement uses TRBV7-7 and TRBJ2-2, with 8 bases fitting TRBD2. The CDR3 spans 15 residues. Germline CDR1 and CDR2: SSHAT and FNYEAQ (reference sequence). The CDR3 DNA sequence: TGTGCTAGCAGCTTAAAGCTAGCGGGCACCGGGGAGCTGTTTTTT. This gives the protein CASSLKLAGTGELFF.